Listed here are 6 T cell receptor beta chains from one sample, sequenced in a study of cytomegalovirus exposure and HLA in healthy donors. Assay used: immunoSEQ multiplex PCR; TCRdb lists only in-frame clones, some missing. The sample records about 130,000 clones, roughly 95% being singletons. The sample comprised PBMCs. The receptors were gathered from a young man in good health and CMV-seronegative.

This chain uses TRBV29-1 with TRBJ2-3, with 7 bases matching TRBD2. The CDR3 is 14 residues long. Trimming took 5 bases from V and 3 from J; bases not matched to a gene: 8. Germline V gene lookup returns CDR1 SQVTM and CDR2 ANQGSEA. CDR3 nucleotides: TGCAGCGTTCTCCGCGGGAGTGTGACAGATACGCAGTATTTT. This encodes CSVLRGSVTDTQYF.

This chain links TRBV11-1 with TRBJ1-2; 9 bases line up with TRBD1. The CDR3 has 16 residues. The germline V gene has CDR1 SGHAT and CDR2 FQDESV (reference sequence). After removal of 5 bases from V and 8 bases from J, the junction contained 15 bases not matched to a gene. Here the CDR3 DNA reads TGTGCCAGCAGCCCCAGCCTAGGACAGGGGTTCCAAGGCTACACCTTC. This codes for CASSPSLGQGFQGYTF.

The chain joins TRBV25-1 to TRBJ1-4; 9 nucleotides align to TRBD1. The CDR3 totals 18 residues. CDR1 and CDR2 (germline): MGHDK, SYGVNS. The V gene end was trimmed by 4 bases and the J gene end by 7 bases; junction bases not matched to a gene: 16. The CDR3 DNA reads TGTGCCAGCAGTGTCACAGGGGGCGCTTTAAGGCTCAGTGAAAAACTGTTTTTT. Protein sequence: CASSVTGGALRLSEKLFF.

CDR3 protein: CASSKTGDHEQYF. The CDR3 DNA reads as TGCGCCAGCAGCAAGACAGGGGACCACGAGCAGTACTTC. The V and J genes are TRBV5-1 and TRBJ2-7; 8 nucleotides agree with TRBD1. J gave up 5 bases and V 4 bases, and 5 bases lay outside the gene matches. The CDR3 covers 13 residues. CDR1 is SGHRS, CDR2 YFSETQ, per germline. Full variable domain (rest looked up from reference TRBV5-1 and TRBJ2-7): KAGVTQTPRYLIKTRGQQVTLSCSPISGHRSVSWYQQTPGQGLQFLFEYFSETQRNKGNFPGRFSGRQFSNSRSEMNVSTLELGDSALYLCASSKTGDHEQYFGPGTRLTVT.

The table lists this clone with a count of one. CDR3 loop: CASSVGGTGGWNEQFF. The CDR3 nucleotides read TGTGCCAGCAGCGTAGGGGGGACAGGGGGCTGGAATGAGCAGTTCTTC. The V and J genes are TRBV9 and TRBJ2-1, with 12 bases that match TRBD1. The CDR3 is 16 residues long. The V gene's germline CDR1 is SGDLS and CDR2 YYNGEE. Losses at the gene ends were 0 bases for V and 7 bases for J; bases not matched to a gene: 5. Full variable domain (remainder filled in from reference TRBV9 and TRBJ2-1): DSGVTQTPKHLITATGQRVTLRCSPRSGDLSVYWYQQSLDQGLQFLIQYYNGEERAKGNILERFSAQQFPDLHSELNLSSLELGDSALYFCASSVGGTGGWNEQFFGPGTRLTVL.

This chain uses TRBV13 with TRBJ2-3, with TRBD2 matching 8 bases. Trimming at V came to 4 bases and at J to 2 bases, leaving 14 bases not matched to a gene. CDR1 PRHDT and CDR2 FYEKMQ come from the germline V gene (reference sequence). This CDR3 spans 18 amino acids. This CDR3 is CASSSPTSGSTPTDTQYF. The DNA of the CDR3 is TGTGCCAGCAGCTCACCTACTAGCGGATCAACCCCCACAGATACGCAGTATTTT.